A selection of T cell receptor beta chains follows, all from one sample in a study of tumor-infiltrating lymphocytes in primary liver carcinoma. TCRdb called the multiplex PCR reads again in MiXCR, with one record for every CDR3 protein. Among 75,000 to 80,000 distinct CDR3 sequences, approximately 62% were seen once, and the ten largest hold approximately 26%. The sample was tumor-adjacent normal liver tissue. Receptors were obtained from a man aged 35 to 55 with primary liver carcinoma and hepatitis B virus infection. CDR3s include the opening cysteine and the closing phenylalanine or tryptophan. The D gene is left open where the match is weak. Some rows mark clone size as missing; the rest say once, few, many or name a class of expanded clone.

>-|TRBV28|many|TRBJ2-7
TGTGCCAGCAGTCCAAGACAGGCGTACCCCCTCGAGCAGTACTTC
CASSPRQAYPLEQYF
>-|TRBV29-1|-|TRBJ2-7
TGCAGCGCGCAGGATGGCTCCTACGAGCGGTACTTC
CSAQDGSYERYF
>TRBD2|TRBV4-3|many|TRBJ2-3
TGCGCCAGCAGCCAAGATCAACTAGCGGCAGATACGCAGTATTTT
CASSQDQLAADTQYF
>-|TRBV5-6|-|TRBJ2-7
TGTGCCAGCTGGACTTGCGGGAATCCATACGAGCAGCACTTC
CASWTCGNPYEQHF
>TRBD2|TRBV29-1|-|TRBJ2-1
TGCAGAGTTGACAATAGCGGGAATGAACAGTTCTTC
CRVDNSGNEQFF
>-|TRBV12-3/TRBV12-4|-|TRBJ2-3
TGTGCCACCAGCCCGGGGAGCACAGATACGCAATATTTT
CATSPGSTDTQYF
>TRBD1|TRBV28|many|TRBJ2-2
TGTGCCAGCAGCCCGGGACAGGGGACTATCGGGGAGCTGTTTTTT
CASSPGQGTIGELFF
>TRBD1|TRBV28|many|TRBJ1-6
TGTGCCAGCAGTTTTTTGGACAGGGAGAGTTCACCCCTCCACTTT
CASSFLDRESSPLHF
>-|TRBV4-2|-|TRBJ2-1
TGTGCCAGCAGCCTGCCTACGGAAGGCGACTACTACAATGAGCAGTTCTTC
CASSLPTEGDYYNEQFF
>-|TRBV29-1|-|TRBJ2-3
TGCAGCTCTACCGAGACTCCCGGCACAGATACGCAATATTTT
CSSTETPGTDTQYF
>-|TRBV20-1|-|TRBJ2-5
TGCAGTGCTGCCGTAATAGTGGGACAAGAGACCCAGTACTTC
CSAAVIVGQETQYF
>TRBD2|TRBV5-1|many|TRBJ2-3
TGCGCCAGCAGCTTGGGTAGCGGGGGCGGAGATACGCAGTATTTT
CASSLGSGGGDTQYF
>-|TRBV5-1|-|TRBJ2-1
TGCGCCAGCACCCACGGGCTAGCCATCTACAATGAGCAGTTCTTC
CASTHGLAIYNEQFF
>TRBD1|TRBV28|-|TRBJ1-5
TGTGCCAACACTTTGACAGGGGGAACGCAGCCCCAGCATTTT
CANTLTGGTQPQHF
>TRBD2|TRBV7-8|many|TRBJ2-7
TGTGCCAGCAGCTTTACTAGCGCCTACGAGCAGTACTTC
CASSFTSAYEQYF
>-|TRBV11-2|-|TRBJ2-5
TGTGCCAGCAGTTTAGCGAGCCTAGCCCTGGGAAAAAAAGAGACCCTGTACTTC
CASSLASLALGKKETLYF
>-|TRBV24-1|-|TRBJ2-5
TGTGCCACCAGTGATCCGGGGACATGGGGTGAGGAGACCCAGTACTTC
CATSDPGTWGEETQYF
>-|TRBV29-1|-|TRBJ2-2
-
CSVGRGTGELLF
>-|TRBV6-2/TRBV6-3|-|TRBJ2-3
TGTGCCAGCTTATCATATGAGGAAATCGATACGCAGTATTTT
CASLSYEEIDTQYF
>-|TRBV30|few|TRBJ2-7
TGTGCCTGGAGTGTAAATGGCTTAGTAAACTACGGGCAGTACTTC
CAWSVNGLVNYGQYF
>-|TRBV11-3|-|TRBJ2-1
TGTTCCAGCAGCTTAAATGCCAATGAACAGTTCTTC
CSSSLNANEQFF
>-|TRBV4-3|-|TRBJ2-7
TGCGCCAGCAGCCAAGAACATAGTGGGAACTACGAGCAGTACTTC
CASSQEHSGNYEQYF
>-|TRBV14|many|TRBJ2-5
TGTGCCAGCAGTTCTACGCCCGGGGGGACCCAGTACTTC
CASSSTPGGTQYF
>-|TRBV9|-|TRBJ2-3
TGTGCCAGCAGGGTTACCGGGACGGAGAGGGATACGCAGTATTTT
CASRVTGTERDTQYF
>-|TRBV7-3|-|TRBJ2-1
TGTGCCAGCAGCTTGGTTAGGAGCAATGAGCAGTTCTTC
CASSLVRSNEQFF
>TRBD1|TRBV29-1|once|TRBJ2-1
TGCAGCGGATTGCCGGTACAGGGGGTGGATGAGCAGTTCTTT
CSGLPVQGVDEQFF
>-|TRBV11-2|-|TRBJ2-5
TGTGCCAGCAGCCTAGTGAGGCTAACCCTGGGAAAAAAAGAGACCCAGTACTTC
CASSLVRLTLGKKETQYF
>-|TRBV29-1|-|TRBJ2-7
TGCAGCGTTGTGAGTGGATGGGGGATGCCCTACGAGCAGTACTTC
CSVVSGWGMPYEQYF
>-|TRBV11-2|-|TRBJ2-1
TGTGCCAGCAGCTATACTAGAGCCCTTTTATACAATGAGCAGTTCTTT
CASSYTRALLYNEQFF
>-|TRBV6-2/TRBV6-3|few|TRBJ1-1
TGTGCCAGCAGTCTTAGGAACACTGAAGCTTTCTTT
CASSLRNTEAFF
>TRBD2|TRBV5-6|-|TRBJ2-1
TGTGCCAGCAACTTGGAAGCGGGGAGCTCCTACAACGAGCAGTTCTTC
CASNLEAGSSYNEQFF
>TRBD2|TRBV11-1|many|TRBJ2-1
TGTGCCAGCAGCCCCCGGGGACTAGCGGGAGTCGGGGAGCAGTTCTTC
CASSPRGLAGVGEQFF
>TRBD2|TRBV5-1|-|TRBJ2-2
TGCGTCAGCAGCCCGGGACTAGCGGGAGTAAGCGGGGAGCTGTTTTTT
CVSSPGLAGVSGELFF
>-|TRBV5-4|-|TRBJ2-4
TGTGCCAGCAGCTTAGGGGCAGGCGGAAAAAACATTCAGTACTTC
CASSLGAGGKNIQYF
>-|TRBV10-3|once|TRBJ2-5
TGTGCCATCAAGGAAATAGGTTGGGAGACCCAATACTTC
CAIKEIGWETQYF
>TRBD1|TRBV6-1|-|TRBJ1-1
TGCTCCAGCAGTGAAAATTCGGGACAGGTCCGAGCTTTCTTT
CSSSENSGQVRAFF
>-|TRBV7-9|-|TRBJ2-7
TGTGCCAGCAGCTTAGATCTAGCGCTCAGCTCCTACGAGCAGTACTTC
CASSLDLALSSYEQYF
>TRBD2|TRBV28|-|TRBJ2-7
TGTGCCAGCAGTACCCTAGCGGGGAGCTACGAGCAGTACTTC
CASSTLAGSYEQYF
>TRBD1|TRBV4-3|-|TRBJ2-7
TGCGCCAACAGTCAAGGTCATCCGCTGGGACAGGTTTCCTACGAGCAGTACTTC
CANSQGHPLGQVSYEQYF
>-|TRBV5-5|many|TRBJ2-5
TGTGCCAGCAGCTTGTACGGGGAGACCCAGTACTTC
CASSLYGETQYF
>-|TRBV12-3/TRBV12-4|-|TRBJ2-1
TGTGCCAGCAGTCCGGGACCATCCATTGAGCATGAACAGTTCTTC
CASSPGPSIEHEQFF
>-|TRBV12-3/TRBV12-4|many|TRBJ2-3
TGTGCCAGGGGCGGAGGGTATGATACGCAGTATTTT
CARGGGYDTQYF
>TRBD2|TRBV11-3|-|TRBJ2-1
TGTGCCAGCAGCGTCGGGACTACAGAGATTAATGAGCAGTTCTTT
CASSVGTTEINEQFF
>-|TRBV4-3|-|TRBJ2-2
TGCGCCAGCAGCCAAGCGAGGTCCGGGAGCGTAGGGACTGGGGAGCTGTTTTTT
CASSQARSGSVGTGELFF
>-|TRBV11-2|few|TRBJ2-7
TGTGCCGGCAGCTTGGGCAGGAGCTCCTACGAGCAGTACTTC
CAGSLGRSSYEQYF
>-|TRBV11-2|few|TRBJ2-7
TGTACCAGCAGATTCGGAGTGGCTAGCGAGCAGTACTTC
CTSRFGVASEQYF
>-|TRBV11-2|once|TRBJ2-4
TGTGCCAGCAACCCCCAACTGGACCTAGAAAACATTCAGCACTTC
CASNPQLDLENIQHF
>-|TRBV29-1|-|TRBJ1-1
TGCAGCGTTGAGGAACAGGACGACACCGCTTTCTTT
CSVEEQDDTAFF
>TRBD1|TRBV30|few|TRBJ2-2
TGTGCCTGGAATGGGGCAGGGGGCTTTGTCGGGGAGCTGTTTTTT
CAWNGAGGFVGELFF
>-|TRBV6-2/TRBV6-3|-|TRBJ2-2
TGTGCCAGCATACCCGGAGAGGCCGGGGAGCTGTTTTTT
CASIPGEAGELFF
>-|TRBV29-1|-|TRBJ1-1
TGCAGTGTTGGTAAGGGCTTCACTGAAGCTTTCTTT
CSVGKGFTEAFF
>-|TRBV10-3|-|TRBJ1-4
TGTGCCACTACCTCGGGTGATGAAAAACTGTTTTTT
CATTSGDEKLFF
>TRBD1|TRBV11-2|-|TRBJ2-7
TGTGTCAGCAGCCTTGGGACAGGAGGGCCCTACGAGGAGCACTTC
CVSSLGTGGPYEEHF
>-|TRBV4-1|many|TRBJ1-6
TGCGCCAGCAGCCAAGAATGGGAGGTGCGGAATTCACCCCTCCACTTT
CASSQEWEVRNSPLHF
>TRBD2|TRBV6-2/TRBV6-3|-|TRBJ2-7
TGTGCCAGTAGACCAGCGGGACCCCGCGACCAGTACTTC
CASRPAGPRDQYF